This TCR beta chain is from a study of T cell responses to AZD1222 COVID-19 vaccine. Study at large: Combined were second doses at about 4 or about 12 weeks.

General study findings and limits: The breadth and depth of Spike-specific TCRs increased once two AZD1222 doses had been given. Just a handful of AZD1222 recipients were seropositive at baseline. Nearly half of unique spike-specific TCRs reportedly avoided B.1.351 and B.1.1.7 mutated regions.

Using immunoSEQ multiplex PCR, the repertoire was profiled, and TCRdb retains in-frame clones only, with some absent. The sample consists of some 100,000 clones, 86% of them appearing once. With respect to this clone: Its antigen is as yet unknown.

The sequence was collected from an adult in good health. This sample comprised peripheral blood, obtained on day 0 of AZD1222 vaccination.

Written as DNA, the CDR3 is TGTGCCTCTAACCTCGGGGGGGACTACAATGAGCAGTTCTTC. Translated: CASNLGGDYNEQFF. The gene calls are TRBV10-3 and TRBJ2-1; 8 nucleotides line up with TRBD2. This CDR3 comprises 14 residues. The V and J ends lost 11 bases and 3 bases, in that order; junction bases with no gene match: 9. Germline CDR1 ENHRY, CDR2 SYGVKD.